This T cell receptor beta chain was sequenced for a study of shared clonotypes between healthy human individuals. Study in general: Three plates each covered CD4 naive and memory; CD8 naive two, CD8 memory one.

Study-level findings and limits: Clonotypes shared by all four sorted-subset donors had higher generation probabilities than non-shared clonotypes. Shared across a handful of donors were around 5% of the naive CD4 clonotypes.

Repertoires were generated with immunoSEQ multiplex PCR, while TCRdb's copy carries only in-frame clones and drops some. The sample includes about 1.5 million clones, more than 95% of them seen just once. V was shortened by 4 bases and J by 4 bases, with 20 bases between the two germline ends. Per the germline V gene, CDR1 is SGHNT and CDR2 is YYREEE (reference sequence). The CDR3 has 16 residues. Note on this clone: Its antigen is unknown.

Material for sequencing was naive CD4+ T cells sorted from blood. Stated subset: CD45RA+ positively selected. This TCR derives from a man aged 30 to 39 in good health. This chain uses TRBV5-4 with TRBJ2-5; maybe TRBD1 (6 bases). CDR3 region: CASSPIDRPSGETQYF. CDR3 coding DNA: TGTGCCAGCAGCCCAATAGACAGGCCATCCGGAGAGACCCAGTACTTC.